This T cell receptor (beta chain) is from a study of blood T cell repertoires in COVID-19. Study context: Sources were T cells, B-cell-depleted T cells, or PBMCs; the material itself was cDNA or gDNA.

CDR1 and CDR2 from the germline V gene are MNHEY and SVGAGI. The CDR3 totals 15 residues. Germline trimming cut 5 bases from V and 5 bases from J; bases unmatched to any gene: 6. Assay used: immunoSEQ multiplex PCR; TCRdb lists only in-frame clones, some missing. The repertoire holds 15,000 or so clones, with around 88% as singletons. This TCR derives from a human donor in a cohort sampled during active COVID-19. J is TRBJ1-6 and V is TRBV6-5, with 7 bases that match TRBD1. Material for sequencing was peripheral blood. CDR3 amino acids: CASSPLQGNNSPLHF. DNA for the CDR3: TGTGCCAGCAGTCCCCTACAGGGGAATAATTCACCCCTCCACTTT.